This TCR beta chain stems from a study of T cells after yellow fever vaccination. Study-level information: The authors prepared low-cell-number fractions using SMART-Seq v4 Ultra Low Input. General observations from the study: Once the booster was given, most primary-vaccination clones reappeared, at around 95% for CD4 and over 70% for CD8.

Germline values: CDR1 ENHRY, CDR2 SYGVKD. CDR3 length equals 16 residues. V shed 6 bases and J 7 bases; nucleotides not matched to a gene: 12. TCRdb reprocessed the 5' RACE reads with MiXCR, giving one entry per CDR3 protein. This table holds 150,000 to 200,000 distinct CDR3 sequences, about a tenth found once. There are many counts of this clonotype. Its target is not known. The material was CD8+ T cells sorted from PBMCs, obtained 45 days after the yellow fever booster vaccination. This sequence originates from a man aged 18 to 29 who received the YFV17D yellow fever vaccine. The J gene is TRBJ2-2, the V gene TRBV10-3, with 9 bases identical to TRBD1. The CDR3 sequence: CAISASGTGMNGELFF. The CDR3 region has the DNA TGTGCCATCAGCGCTTCCGGGACAGGGATGAACGGGGAGCTGTTTTTT.